These 24 T cell receptor beta chains originate from one sample sequenced in a study of CD8+CD57+ T cells in acquired aplastic anemia (dated by TCRdb to between 2017 and 2018). The sequencer listed for this sample is Illumina HiSeq 2000. Profiling of TCR beta VDJ combinations and CDR3 sequences used genomic DNA as the template. The raw public reads went through TCRdb reprocessing: fastp at Q25, MiXCR clone calling, in-frame beta chains kept. Each record represents a unique CDR3 protein, reported with the most common genes and DNA among its rows. Recorded for this sample are 150,000 to 200,000 distinct CDR3 sequences; about three fifths of them occurred a single time. 45% to 50% of the sample rests with the top ten. The sequencing sample was made of sorted CD4+, CD8+, or CD8+CD57+ T cells (not recorded which) from PBMCs. The source of these receptors is a human donor in good health.

This clonotype was seen ten or more times. The chain links TRBV2 to TRBJ2-1, with 8 bases that match TRBD2. CDR1 and CDR2 (germline): SNHLY, FYNNEI. The CDR3 spans 16 residues. The trim removed 6 bases at V and 6 bases at J, leaving 13 bases unmatched. CDR3: CASSGMPSGRSNEQFF. Written as DNA, the CDR3 is TGTGCCAGCAGCGGAATGCCGAGCGGGAGATCCAATGAGCAGTTCTTC.

The V call is TRBV24-1, the J call TRBJ2-3; 13 nucleotides line up with TRBD2. This CDR3 is built from 17 residues. The junction had 6 bases not matched to a gene; V was cut back by 3 bases and J by 4 bases. Germline CDR1 is KGHDR and CDR2 is SFDVKD. The CDR3 DNA reads TGTGCCACCAGTGATCCCGGACTAGCGGGAGACTCAGATACGCAGTATTTT. It specifies CATSDPGLAGDSDTQYF.

The table lists this clonotype with many counts. The rearrangement uses TRBV2 and TRBJ2-7; D not resolved. This CDR3 spans 12 amino acids. Trimming cost V 1 base and J 2 bases, with 3 bases left between them. CDR1 and CDR2 (germline): SNHLY, FYNNEI. The CDR3 DNA is TGTGCCAGCAGTGAAGGGACCTACGAGCAGTACTTC. This translates into CASSEGTYEQYF.

DNA of the CDR3: TGTGCCAGCAGTTTATCTAGCGGGGCTCTTCACTACGAGCAGTACTTC. Its protein is CASSLSSGALHYEQYF. This chain uses TRBV12-3 or TRBV12-4 with TRBJ2-7; 9 positions agree with TRBD2. V was pared by 2 bases and J by 3 bases, with 8 bases of the junction left unmatched. The CDR3 length is 16 residues.

The V call is TRBV11-3, the J call TRBJ2-1, with 12 bases identical to TRBD1. CDR3 length equals 15 residues. Trimming removed 3 bases from V and 8 bases from J; junction bases left unmatched: 5. Germline V gene data show CDR1 as SGHNT and CDR2 as YENEEA. The CDR3 bases are TGTGCCAGCAGCTTGGGACAGGGGGCTGGTGATGAGCAGTTCTTC. Its protein is CASSLGQGAGDEQFF.

The chain couples TRBV19 to TRBJ2-7; 10 positions agree with TRBD2. This CDR3 has 16 amino acids. Per germline, CDR1 LNHDA and CDR2 SQIVND (reference sequence). V shed 6 bases and J 6 bases; nucleotides not matched to a gene: 14. The CDR3 DNA follows: TGTGCCAGTAGCCCCCACGGAGCGGGAGGGCCCAGCGAGCAGTACTTC. The encoded protein is CASSPHGAGGPSEQYF.

This clonotype was recorded a few times. The gene calls are TRBV19 and TRBJ2-7; no reliable D call. V lost 4 bases and J lost 4, with 5 bases in between. Per germline, CDR1 LNHDA and CDR2 SQIVND (reference sequence). There are 11 residues in the CDR3. CDR3 sequence: CASSNQYEQYF. The CDR3 DNA is TGTGCCAGTAGTAACCAGTACGAGCAGTACTTC.

This clonotype came up many times. This rearrangement joins TRBV20-1 to TRBJ2-3, with TRBD2 matching over 10 bases. The CDR3 is made up of 14 amino acids. V gave up 5 bases and J gave up 6 bases; unmatched junction bases: 8. Germline CDR1 reads DFQATT; CDR2 reads SNEGSKA (reference sequence). CDR3 in amino acids: CSAGRLAGRDTQYF. The DNA of the CDR3 is TGCAGTGCTGGTCGACTAGCGGGCCGCGATACGCAGTATTTT.

Regarding this clonotype: Given a much more abundant clone one base away, this may be a read error. This chain connects TRBV4-1 to TRBJ1-1; D not resolved. Germline lookup yields CDR1 MGHRA and CDR2 YSYEKL. CDR3 size: 14 residues. This chain's CDR3 is CACSQAGGNTEAFF. DNA of the CDR3: TGCGCCTGCAGCCAAGCCGGTGGGAACACTGAAGCTTTCTTT.

The V and J genes are TRBV6-1 and TRBJ1-1, with D perhaps matching TRBD1 (6 bases). The CDR3 has 16 residues. The germline V gene encodes CDR1 MNHNS and CDR2 SASEGT. Deletions cut 8 bases from V and 2 bases from J, with 21 bases between. The CDR3 sequence is CASRGTPAGENTEAFF. CDR3 DNA: TGTGCCAGCCGAGGGACCCCGGCAGGGGAAAACACTGAAGCTTTCTTT.

This clonotype was recorded at least ten times. V gene TRBV7-3 combines with J gene TRBJ2-6; D call uncertain. The CDR3 contains 18 residues. Looked up from germline, CDR1 is SGHTA and CDR2 is FQGTGA. The V end was cut by 2 bases, the J end by 0 bases, with 14 bases between. CDR3 in DNA: TGTGCCAGCAGCTTAGTCGGTGGGAATCCCTCTGGGGCCAACGTCCTGACTTTC. The encoded protein is CASSLVGGNPSGANVLTF.

In its sample, this clonotype was seen a few times. The chain uses TRBV7-8 and TRBJ1-2, with TRBD1 as a possible D gene (5 bases). CDR3 length: 13 residues. CDR1 is SGHVS and CDR2 is FQNEAQ in the germline V gene. V lost 5 bases to trimming and J lost 7 bases, with 14 bases between them. The CDR3 spells CASSNEGARGYTF. CDR3 DNA: TGTGCCAGCAGCAACGAAGGGGCCCGTGGCTACACCTTC.

This sequence joins TRBV30 and TRBJ1-2, with 7 bases fitting TRBD1. The CDR3 is made up of 14 amino acids. Germline trimming cut 4 bases from V and 4 bases from J; bases unmatched to any gene: 9. The V gene's germline CDR1 is GTSNPN and CDR2 SVGIG (reference sequence). The CDR3 nucleotides read TGTGCCTGGACCCTCCCAGGGGGGGCCTATGGCTACACCTTC. Protein sequence: CAWTLPGGAYGYTF.

This clonotype was seen repeatedly, ten times or more. The chain employs TRBV6-4 and TRBJ2-6, with D perhaps matching TRBD1 (5 bases). Germline V CDR1 and CDR2: MRHNA, SNTAGT. The CDR3 runs 14 residues. V lost 4 bases and J lost 4, with 8 bases in between. CDR3: CASSAGSGANVLTF. CDR3 sequence (DNA): TGTGCCAGCAGTGCAGGGTCGGGGGCCAACGTCCTGACTTTC.

This clonotype was seen many times. The chain combines TRBV9 with TRBJ1-1; D uncertain. This CDR3 comprises 16 residues. CDR1 and CDR2 from the germline V gene are SGDLS and YYNGEE. The V end was cut by 3 bases, the J end by 4 bases, with 19 bases between. CDR3 region: CASSAGGLGEITEAFF. The CDR3 DNA follows: TGTGCCAGCAGCGCAGGCGGGTTGGGAGAAATCACTGAAGCTTTCTTT.

This clonotype has only one observation. CDR3: CASSLASAMGLVDGELFF. In DNA, the CDR3 is TGTGCCAGCAGTTTAGCCTCGGCCATGGGACTAGTTGACGGGGAGCTGTTTTTT. This chain joins TRBV28 and TRBJ2-2, with TRBD2 matching 8 bases. CDR1 MDHEN and CDR2 SYDVKM come from the germline V gene. Trimming removed 2 bases from V and 7 bases from J; junction bases left unmatched: 15. The CDR3 runs to 18 residues.

The chain uses TRBV9 and TRBJ2-1, with 9 bases identical to TRBD1. The V segment lost 2 bases and the J segment 5 bases; nucleotides outside the gene matches: 8. The CDR3 has 16 amino acids. Germline V gives CDR1 SGDLS, CDR2 YYNGEE. DNA of the CDR3: TGTGCCAGCAGCGTGCCAGCGAGGGACAGGGACAATGAGCAGTTCTTC. It translates to CASSVPARDRDNEQFF.

This chain joins TRBV9 and TRBJ1-6; perhaps TRBD1 as D (6 bases). Germline V gene lookup returns CDR1 SGDLS and CDR2 YYNGEE. This CDR3 comprises 16 residues. The V end lost 3 bases, the J end lost 8 bases, and 18 bases lay between the germline ends. The CDR3 DNA follows: TGTGCCAGCAGCGACTCCCGGGGCAGGGGTTATTCACCCCTCCACTTT. This gives the protein CASSDSRGRGYSPLHF.

The chain employs TRBV19 and TRBJ2-5, with D possibly being TRBD2 (6 bases). The CDR3 runs to 15 residues. Germline assignment: CDR1 LNHDA and CDR2 SQIVND (reference sequence). Trimming pared 3 bases from V and 5 bases from J, leaving 16 bases between. The CDR3 reads CASSIPGEMGETQYF. Here the CDR3 DNA reads TGTGCCAGTAGTATTCCGGGGGAGATGGGGGAGACCCAGTACTTC. Drawing the rest from reference TRBV19 and TRBJ2-5, the complete variable domain is DGGITQSPKYLFRKEGQNVTLSCEQNLNHDAMYWYRQDPGQGLRLIYYSQIVNDFQKGDIAEGYSVSREKKESFPLTVTSAQKNPTAFYLCASSIPGEMGETQYFGPGTRLLVL.

The V gene is TRBV11-2, the J gene TRBJ2-7; D not resolved. V gave up 1 base and J gave up 0 bases, with 13 bases separating them. Germline V lookup: CDR1 SGHAT, CDR2 FQNNGV. The CDR3 is 16 amino acids. The CDR3 here is CASSLAPDRSSYEQYF. DNA for the CDR3: TGTGCCAGCAGCTTAGCCCCCGATCGGAGCTCCTACGAGCAGTACTTC.

This clonotype was observed a handful of times. This chain uses TRBV5-6 with TRBJ1-1; D gene uncertain. Trimming left V 6 bases short and J 6 bases short, with 12 bases between. The CDR3 runs 12 residues. Germline V gives CDR1 SGHDT, CDR2 YYEEEE. The CDR3 loop reads CASTTRMAEAFF. CDR3 DNA: TGTGCCAGCACCACACGGATGGCTGAAGCTTTCTTT. Drawing the rest from reference TRBV5-6 and TRBJ1-1, the complete variable domain is DAGVTQSPTHLIKTRGQQVTLRCSPKSGHDTVSWYQQALGQGPQFIFQYYEEEERQRGNFPDRFSGHQFPNYSSELNVNALLLGDSALYLCASTTRMAEAFFGQGTRLTVV.

This chain links TRBV20-1 with TRBJ2-1; a weak D match, TRBD2 (6 bases). V lost 5 bases and J 0 bases, leaving 14 bases between the germline ends. The CDR3 loop spans 15 amino acids. Germline V gene lookup returns CDR1 DFQATT and CDR2 SNEGSKA (reference sequence). The CDR3 reads CSALASEGSYNEQFF. The CDR3 region has the DNA TGCAGTGCTCTAGCGTCGGAGGGCTCCTACAATGAGCAGTTCTTC.

V is TRBV29-1 and J is TRBJ1-1; D ambiguous. Germline V gives CDR1 SQVTM, CDR2 ANQGSEA. The CDR3 length is 11 residues. V lost 3 bases, J lost 5 bases, and 7 bases lay in between. The DNA for the CDR3 is TGCAGCGTTGAGGGTGTGACTGAAGCTTTCTTT. It specifies CSVEGVTEAFF.

The rearrangement links TRBV28 to TRBJ2-7, with 7 bases lining up with TRBD2. Germline CDR1 MDHEN, CDR2 SYDVKM. The CDR3 is 16 amino acids. J lost 5 bases, V lost 4 bases, and 14 bases had no gene match. CDR3 protein: CASSSPRTSPPHEQYF. The CDR3 bases are TGTGCCAGCAGTTCCCCGCGGACTAGTCCCCCTCACGAGCAGTACTTC.